This entry lists 14 T cell receptor beta chains sequenced from one sample in a study of Graves' ophthalmopathy and Graves' hyperthyroidism. The authors amplified TCR beta CDR3 regions, and they did so from RNA transcripts for repertoire sequencing. RT-PCR was first run with HTBI primers, then multiplex PCR in a second round. TCRdb reprocessed the multiplex PCR reads with MiXCR, giving one entry per CDR3 protein. The sample has 600,000 to 950,000 distinct CDR3 sequences; roughly two fifths are singletons. The specimen was peripheral blood. The receptors come from an adult man with Graves' ophthalmopathy.

This clonotype appeared many times. V usage is TRBV15 and J usage is TRBJ2-7, with D perhaps matching TRBD2 (5 bases). The CDR3 is 12 amino acids. V lost 0 bases to trimming and J lost 5 bases, with 5 bases between them. Germline V gene lookup returns CDR1 LNHNV and CDR2 YYDKDF (reference sequence). CDR3 amino acids: CATSRDGDEQYF. Written as DNA, the CDR3 is TGTGCCACCAGCAGAGACGGGGACGAGCAGTACTTC.

This clonotype occurred a few times. J is TRBJ2-7 and V is TRBV7-9, with TRBD1 matching 12 bases. Unmatched junction bases numbered 14, after V lost 4 bases and J lost 13 bases. The CDR3 extends over 15 amino acids. The germline V gene has CDR1 SEHNR and CDR2 FQNEAQ (reference sequence). DNA for the CDR3: TGTGCCAGCAGCTCAATGACCGGGACAGGGGGCTTCATCTACTTC. Protein: CASSSMTGTGGFIYF. Full variable domain (missing parts from reference TRBV7-9 and TRBJ2-7): DTGVSQNPRHKITKRGQNVTFRCDPISEHNRLYWYRQTLGQGPEFLTYFQNEAQLEKSRLLSDRFSAERPKGSFSTLEIQRTEQGDSAMYLCASSSMTGTGGFIYFGPGTRLTVT.

A few counts support this clonotype. This chain joins TRBV7-9 and TRBJ1-4, with no clear D. CDR1 SEHNR and CDR2 FQNEAQ come from the germline V gene (reference sequence). The CDR3 loop spans 14 amino acids. Trimming cost V 2 bases and J 4 bases, with 8 bases left between them. This CDR3 reads CASSLRTVNEKLFF. The CDR3 region has the DNA TGTGCCAGCAGCTTACGGACCGTTAATGAAAAACTGTTTTTT.

The chain carries TRBV9 and TRBJ2-7; possible D gene TRBD2, 7 bases. CDR1 is SGDLS, CDR2 YYNGEE, per germline. V dropped 3 bases and J dropped 7 bases, with 17 bases sitting between them. The CDR3 is 14 amino acids. The DNA for the CDR3 is TGTGCCAGCAGCGCCCTGTCAGGGGAGGGAGAGCAGTACTTC. Translation gives CASSALSGEGEQYF.

To note about this clonotype: This may arise from a read error, as a much more abundant clone is one base away. The chain is built from TRBV7-3 and TRBJ1-1; D is possibly TRBD1 (6 bases). Per the germline V gene, CDR1 is SGHTA and CDR2 is FQGTGA. This CDR3 contains 15 residues. Trimming left V 4 bases short and J 0 bases short, with 12 bases between. In nucleotides, the CDR3 is TGTGCCAGCAGCTCGAGGACAGAAATGAACACTGAAGCTTTCTTT. As protein: CASSSRTEMNTEAFF.

A few counts support this clonotype. The V gene is TRBV6-6, the J gene TRBJ2-6; D is uncertain. V shed 1 base and J shed 0 bases, with 13 bases lying between them. The CDR3 covers 18 residues. Per germline, CDR1 MNHNY and CDR2 SVGAGI (reference sequence). The DNA for the CDR3 is TGTGCCAGCAGTTACTTGGGCAGTTACGACTCTGGGGCCAACGTCCTGACTTTC. As protein: CASSYLGSYDSGANVLTF.

This clonotype showed up just a few times. The V and J genes are TRBV19 and TRBJ2-7, with D unresolved. V lost 1 base to trimming and J lost 2 bases, with 9 bases between them. This CDR3 has 14 amino acids. CDR1 is LNHDA, CDR2 SQIVND, per germline (reference sequence). The CDR3 DNA follows: TGTGCCAGTAGTATAGGGCCCCTGACCTACGAGCAGTACTTC. Translation gives CASSIGPLTYEQYF. The whole variable domain, filled in from reference TRBV19 and TRBJ2-7, reads DGGITQSPKYLFRKEGQNVTLSCEQNLNHDAMYWYRQDPGQGLRLIYYSQIVNDFQKGDIAEGYSVSREKKESFPLTVTSAQKNPTAFYLCASSIGPLTYEQYFGPGTRLTVT.

The CDR3 spells CASSIQGAGEKLFF. CDR3 DNA sequence: TGTGCCAGCAGCATACAGGGGGCGGGAGAAAAACTGTTTTTT. V and J are TRBV2 and TRBJ1-4; TRBD1 agrees at 9 bases. Per germline, CDR1 SNHLY and CDR2 FYNNEI. Losses at the gene ends were 6 bases for V and 8 bases for J; bases not matched to a gene: 7. This CDR3 comprises 14 residues.

This clonotype was detected a few times. The J gene is TRBJ2-7, the V gene TRBV7-9; D is tentatively TRBD1 or TRBD2 (5 bases each). The V end lost 4 bases, the J end lost 2 bases, and 9 bases lay between the germline ends. CDR3 length: 13 residues. In germline, CDR1 is SEHNR, CDR2 FQNEAQ (reference sequence). CDR3 region: CASSWGRTYEQYF. The DNA of the CDR3 is TGTGCCAGCAGCTGGGGGAGAACCTACGAGCAGTACTTC.

This clonotype was detected ten times or more. CDR3 in DNA: TGCAGCGTACTAAGCGGGGGGAAGCAGTTCTTC. This gives the protein CSVLSGGKQFF. V and J are TRBV29-1 and TRBJ2-1; 9 bases agree with TRBD2. The germline CDR1 and CDR2 sequences are SQVTM and ANQGSEA. The CDR3 is 11 amino acids. V gave up 6 bases and J gave up 11 bases; unmatched junction bases: 5.

In this sample, this clonotype turned up a few times. V gene TRBV7-9 combines with J gene TRBJ1-5; TRBD1 matches at 8 bases. The CDR3 loop spans 15 amino acids. V trimming: 4 bases; J trimming: 4 bases; junction bases outside the gene matches: 6. Germline V gene data show CDR1 as SEHNR and CDR2 as FQNEAQ (reference sequence). The CDR3 sequence: CASSSDRARNQPQHF. CDR3 in DNA: TGTGCCAGCAGCTCGGACAGGGCGAGAAATCAGCCCCAGCATTTT.

This clonotype was seen at least ten times. The chain joins TRBV19 to TRBJ1-5, with 7 bases aligning to TRBD1. The CDR3 consists of 13 residues. With V trimmed by 7 bases and J by 4 bases, 4 bases remained unmatched. Germline V CDR1 and CDR2: LNHDA, SQIVND (reference sequence). CDR3 sequence (DNA): TGTGCCAGTACCATACAGGGGAATCAGCCCCAGCATTTT. This codes for CASTIQGNQPQHF.

This clonotype was seen only a few times. J is TRBJ2-3 and V is TRBV5-5; D not certain. This CDR3 has 13 amino acids. Germline V gene data show CDR1 as SGHKS and CDR2 as YYEKEE (reference sequence). Trimming left V 0 bases short and J 6 bases short, with 8 bases between. The CDR3 DNA is TGTGCCAGCAGCTTGGGGTACCTCGATACGCAGTATTTT. This codes for CASSLGYLDTQYF.

The sample holds a few counts of this clonotype. This chain links TRBV20-1 with TRBJ2-7; D gene unclear. The V and J ends lost 5 bases and 3 bases respectively, with 8 bases between them. The CDR3 consists of 11 residues. Germline V gene sequence: CDR1 DFQATT, CDR2 SNEGSKA (reference sequence). This CDR3 is CSAHQNYEQYF. CDR3 sequence (DNA): TGCAGTGCTCACCAAAACTACGAGCAGTACTTC.